This T cell receptor (beta chain) is from a study of T cell repertoires in cytomegalovirus infection. About the research overall: Indications of both CMV infection and matching HLA type were provided by public TCR beta signatures.

With regard to this clonotype: Its antigen remains unknown.

TCRdb analysed the reads with MiXCR anew, one entry per CDR3 protein. This repertoire shows about 310,000 distinct CDR3 sequences, about 17% found once; its top ten account for more than 10%. Overall study results and limits: The ex vivo response was dominated by HLA-C-restricted CMV-specific TCR beta clonotypes.

Germline lookup yields CDR1 SGHTA and CDR2 FQGNSA. The V gene end was trimmed by 3 bases and the J gene end by 9 bases; junction bases not matched to a gene: 6. This CDR3 spans 13 amino acids. V is TRBV7-2 and J is TRBJ2-5; 8 bases map to TRBD1. This TCR was recovered from a human donor in good health (CMV status not recorded). Some clones in this sample may be carry-over from other donors' samples. The sample taken for sequencing was PBMCs. The chain's CDR3 is CASSFSGQVSQYF. CDR3 sequence (DNA): TGTGCCAGCAGCTTCTCGGGACAGGTCTCCCAGTACTTC.